This TCR beta chain was documented in a study of shared clonotypes between healthy human individuals. Study as a whole: Donors had three CD4 naive, three CD4 memory, two CD8 naive and one CD8 memory plate apiece.

As concerns this clone: Its antigen is currently unknown.

Study findings and constraints: Relative to memory subsets, naive subsets generally showed larger estimated richness.

Once extracted for a subset, genomic DNA was divided evenly among several immunoSEQ plates. Replicate PCRs for sorted subsets used 200 ng DNA; this equaled tens of thousands of T cell genomes. The assay was immunoSEQ multiplex PCR, and TCRdb's table has in-frame clones only and misses some. In the table there are about 1,500,000 clones, roughly 95% of which are singletons. Source material: naive CD4+ T cells sorted from blood. Subset: CD45RA+ positively selected. The receptor was derived from a man aged 30 to 39 in good health.

This chain's CDR3 is CASSAPARGEQFF. CDR3 nucleotide sequence: TGTGCCAGCAGCGCCCCTGCTCGGGGTGAGCAGTTCTTC. The rearrangement links TRBV5-5 to TRBJ2-1; D perhaps matches TRBD2 (5 bases). CDR1 SGHKS and CDR2 YYEKEE come from the germline V gene (reference sequence). V shed 4 bases and J shed 9 bases, with 14 bases lying between them. The CDR3 extends over 13 amino acids.